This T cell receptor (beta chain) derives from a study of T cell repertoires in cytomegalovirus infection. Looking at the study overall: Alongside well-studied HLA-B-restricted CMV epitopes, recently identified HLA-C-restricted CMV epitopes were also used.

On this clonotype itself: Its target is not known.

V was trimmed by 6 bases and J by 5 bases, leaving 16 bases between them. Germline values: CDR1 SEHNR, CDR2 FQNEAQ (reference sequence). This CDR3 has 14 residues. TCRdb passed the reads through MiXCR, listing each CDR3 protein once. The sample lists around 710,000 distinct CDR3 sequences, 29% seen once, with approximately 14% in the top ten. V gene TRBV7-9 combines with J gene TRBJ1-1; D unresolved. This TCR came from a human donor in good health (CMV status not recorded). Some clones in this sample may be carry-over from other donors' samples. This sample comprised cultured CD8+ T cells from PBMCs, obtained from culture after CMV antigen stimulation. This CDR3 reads CASSADGSETEAFF. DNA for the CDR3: TGTGCCAGCAGTGCAGACGGATCTGAAACTGAAGCTTTCTTT.